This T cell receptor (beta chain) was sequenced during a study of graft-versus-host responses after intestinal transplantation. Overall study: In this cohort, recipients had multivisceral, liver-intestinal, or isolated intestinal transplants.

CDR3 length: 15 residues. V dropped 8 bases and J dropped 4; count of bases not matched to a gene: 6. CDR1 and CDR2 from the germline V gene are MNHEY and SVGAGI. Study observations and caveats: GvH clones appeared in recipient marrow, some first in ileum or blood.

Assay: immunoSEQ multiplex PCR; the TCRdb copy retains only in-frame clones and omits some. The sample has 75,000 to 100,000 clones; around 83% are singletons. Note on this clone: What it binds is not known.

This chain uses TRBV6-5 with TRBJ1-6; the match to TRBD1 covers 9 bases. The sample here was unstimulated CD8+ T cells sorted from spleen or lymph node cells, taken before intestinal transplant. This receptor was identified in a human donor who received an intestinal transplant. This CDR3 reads CASQRQGDYNSPLHF. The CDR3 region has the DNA TGTGCCAGCCAAAGACAGGGGGATTATAATTCACCCCTCCACTTT.